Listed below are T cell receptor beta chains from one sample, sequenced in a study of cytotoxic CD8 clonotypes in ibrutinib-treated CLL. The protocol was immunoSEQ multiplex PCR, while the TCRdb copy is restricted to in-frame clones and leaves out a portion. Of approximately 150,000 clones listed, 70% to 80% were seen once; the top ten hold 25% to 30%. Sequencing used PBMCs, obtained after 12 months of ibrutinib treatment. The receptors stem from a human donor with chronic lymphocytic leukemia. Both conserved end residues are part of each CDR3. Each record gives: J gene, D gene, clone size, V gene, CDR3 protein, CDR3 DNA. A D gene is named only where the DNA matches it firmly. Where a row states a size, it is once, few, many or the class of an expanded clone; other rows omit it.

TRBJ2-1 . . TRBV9 CASSVGTDNEQFF TGTGCCAGCAGCGTAGGGACAGACAATGAGCAGTTCTTC
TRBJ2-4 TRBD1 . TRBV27 CASSSPTGVAVF TGTGCCAGCAGTTCCCCGACAGGGGTAGCCGTCTTC
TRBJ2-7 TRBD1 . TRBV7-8 CASSSFGDRPYEQYF TGTGCCAGCAGCTCGTTCGGGGACAGGCCCTACGAGCAGTACTTC
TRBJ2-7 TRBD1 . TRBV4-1 CASSQEDRGHEQYF TGCGCCAGCAGCCAAGAGGACAGGGGTCACGAGCAGTACTTC
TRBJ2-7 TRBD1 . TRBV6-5 CAIGTGLENEQYF TGTGCCATCGGGACAGGGTTAGAGAACGAGCAGTACTTC
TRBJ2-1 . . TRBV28 CASSPSVGGKFF TGTGCCAGCAGTCCCTCGGTTGGGGGAAAGTTCTTC
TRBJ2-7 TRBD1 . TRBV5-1 CASSLGGQYHYEQYF TGCGCCAGCAGCTTGGGGGGACAGTACCACTACGAGCAGTACTTC
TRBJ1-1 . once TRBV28 CASSLRVTEAFF TGTGCCAGCAGTCTCAGGGTCACTGAAGCTTTCTTT
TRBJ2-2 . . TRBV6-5 CAAQTNTGELFF TGTGCCGCTCAAACTAACACCGGGGAGCTGTTTTTT
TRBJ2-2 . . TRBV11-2 CASSLWAGEDAGELFF TGTGCCAGCAGCTTATGGGCAGGGGAAGACGCCGGGGAGCTGTTTTTT
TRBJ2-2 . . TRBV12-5 CASASRPNTGELFF TGTGCTAGTGCGAGCCGACCGAACACCGGGGAGCTGTTTTTT
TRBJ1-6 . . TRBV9 CASSSPKGSSSYNSPLHF TGTGCCAGCAGCTCCCCGAAGGGATCTAGCTCCTATAATTCACCCCTCCACTTT
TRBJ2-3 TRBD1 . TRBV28 CASSPGQGSMRTQYF TGTGCCAGCAGTCCGGGACAGGGCTCTATGAGGACGCAGTATTTT
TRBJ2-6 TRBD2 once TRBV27 CASSRTSGRAGANVLTF TGTGCCAGCAGTCGGACTAGCGGGAGGGCCGGGGCCAACGTCCTGACTTTC
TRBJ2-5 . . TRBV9 CASSVATGQETQYF TGTGCCAGCAGCGTAGCTACCGGACAAGAGACCCAGTACTTC
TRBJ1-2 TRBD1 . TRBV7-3 CASSPRQGALYGYTF TGTGCCAGCAGCCCAAGACAGGGGGCCCTCTATGGCTACACCTTC
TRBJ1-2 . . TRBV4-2 CASSQVQATDPTYGYTF TGTGCCAGCAGCCAAGTGCAGGCTACAGACCCAACCTATGGCTACACCTTC
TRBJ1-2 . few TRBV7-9 CASSLPRARGPSYGYTF TGTGCCAGCAGCTTACCCCGTGCCAGAGGACCATCATATGGCTACACCTTC
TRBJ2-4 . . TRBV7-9 CASSLWRDPGGIQYF TGTGCCAGCAGCTTATGGCGGGATCCCGGAGGCATTCAGTACTTC
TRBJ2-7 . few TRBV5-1 CASSSLVFPSYEQYF TGCGCCAGCAGCTCACTAGTGTTTCCCTCCTACGAGCAGTACTTC
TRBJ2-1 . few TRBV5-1 CASSLFWGNEQFF TGCGCCAGCAGCTTGTTTTGGGGTAATGAGCAGTTCTTC
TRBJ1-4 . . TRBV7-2 CASSQEPRGNEKLFF TGTGCCAGCAGCCAAGAGCCCAGAGGGAATGAAAAACTGTTTTTT
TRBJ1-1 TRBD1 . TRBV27 CASSPTTGVEAFF TGTGCCAGCAGCCCTACAACAGGGGTAGAAGCTTTCTTT
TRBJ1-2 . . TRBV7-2 CASSSRGGNYGYTF TGTGCCAGCAGCTCCCGGGGGGGAAACTATGGCTACACCTTC
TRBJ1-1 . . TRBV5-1 CASSPDEGATEAFF TGCGCCAGCAGCCCGGATGAGGGAGCCACTGAAGCTTTCTTT
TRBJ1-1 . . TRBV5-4 CASSSGRNTEAFF TGTGCCAGCAGCTCAGGAAGGAACACTGAAGCTTTCTTT
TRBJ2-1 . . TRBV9 CASRDSAKVEQFF TGTGCCAGCAGGGACAGTGCGAAGGTGGAGCAGTTCTTC
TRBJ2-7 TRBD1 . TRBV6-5 CASRGQGTSYEQYF TGTGCCAGCAGGGGACAGGGGACCTCCTACGAGCAGTACTTC
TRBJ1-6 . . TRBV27 CASSAVDPNSPLHF TGTGCCAGCAGTGCGGTTGATCCTAATTCACCCCTCCACTTT
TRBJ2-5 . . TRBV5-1 CASFSPGPQETQYF TGCGCCAGCTTTTCTCCGGGACCCCAAGAGACCCAGTACTTC
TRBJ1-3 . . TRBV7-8 CASSRLGINTIYF TGTGCCAGCAGCCGGTTGGGGATCAACACCATATATTTT
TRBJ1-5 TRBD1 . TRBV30 CAWSAGTGPQPQHF TGTGCCTGGAGTGCCGGGACAGGGCCTCAGCCCCAGCATTTT
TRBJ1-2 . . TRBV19 CASSIITANYGYTF TGTGCCAGTAGTATAATTACAGCAAACTATGGCTACACCTTC
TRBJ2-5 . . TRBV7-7 CASSSGGHQETQYF TGTGCCAGCAGCTCCGGGGGGCACCAAGAGACCCAGTACTTC
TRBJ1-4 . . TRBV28 CASSNPGLGEKLFF TGTGCCAGCAGCAATCCGGGACTCGGGGAAAAACTGTTTTTT
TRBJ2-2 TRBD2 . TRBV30 CAWSVTSAPGELFF TGTGCCTGGAGTGTTACTAGCGCGCCCGGGGAGCTGTTTTTT
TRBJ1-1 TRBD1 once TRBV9 CASSPRGQGGTEAFF TGTGCCAGCAGCCCGAGGGGACAGGGGGGGACTGAAGCTTTCTTT
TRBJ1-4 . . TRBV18 CASSRTDNEKLFF TGTGCCAGCTCCCGGACCGATAATGAAAAACTGTTTTTT
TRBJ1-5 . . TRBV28 CASRNRGIQPQHF TGTGCCAGCAGAAATCGGGGAATTCAGCCCCAGCATTTT